This T cell receptor beta chain was captured by sequencing in a study of blood T cell repertoires in COVID-19 (dated by TCRdb to about 2020). The study in broad terms: The collaborator samples originated in the United States, Italy and Spain and spanned the acute and convalescent phases of COVID-19. The material from the prospective study consisted of cDNA or gDNA derived from T cells, B-cell-depleted T cells, or PBMCs. Subjects who had been exposed to COVID-19, were actively infected with it, or had recovered from it provided the deeply sampled blood TCRbeta repertoires that made up the dataset. The repertoires were released in a freely available public database meant as a resource for research on the immune response to SARS-CoV-2. Samples were obtained from the ongoing ImmuneRACE study (first 160 participants) and from over 1,000 subjects provided by 6 global collaborators. A de-identified subject ID, COVID-19 status, age in years and sex were almost always included in the sample metadata. Where HLA class I and class II types were available, the types were taken from metadata supplied by the sample provider, not from assay-based typing.

Based on the germline V gene, the CDR1 and CDR2 sequences are SGHTA and FQGNSA. Inclusive of the bounding cysteine and phenylalanine, the CDR3 is 14 residues long. Only CDR3 DNA remains: 42 bases, in frame from the first base. Deletion took 5 bases off V and 2 bases off J, with a span of 12 bases between the germline ends. Points the paper makes about the study in general: The quantity of clinical and demographic metadata differed by source and by participant and was supplied without curation.

One collaborating source in Seattle enrolled patients while the patients were actively infected and followed the patients over time throughout the course of disease. Each collaborating institution followed its own protocols to collect whole blood in K2EDTA tubes. Collaborator samples were shipped for TCRbeta analysis as frozen whole blood, isolated PBMCs, or DNA extracted from either sample type. TCRbeta CDR3 regions were amplified from genomic DNA using the immunoSEQ Assay, a bias-controlled multiplex PCR. The published analysis was carried out like this. Within the assay, amplification of reference gene primers was used to estimate how many nucleated cells each sample contained. To quantify the absolute abundance of each unique TCRbeta CDR3 rearrangement, sequence reads were collapsed and filtered. For each sample, productive Simpson clonality was calculated by taking the square root of Simpson's diversity index across productive rearrangements. The table was pulled from immuneACCESS by TCRdb, which kept in-frame rearrangements only. Such tables lose some clones; where checked, under half of the loss comes from unresolved V genes, and the rest has no known cause. That table is the source of V, J and clone size, and D and trimming were worked out from the DNA. This sample holds about 310,000 clones; nearly 90% were observed only once. Around 0.97% of the sample is in the top ten clones.

This clone was counted between two and nine times. The antigen it binds to is not known. No much larger clonotype is one base removed from it; base qualities were not supplied. Sequenced material: peripheral blood. The V gene is TRBV7-2 and the J gene is TRBJ1-1; TRBD1 is perhaps the D gene, given 6 matching bases. The sequence derives from a woman aged 40 to 50 with COVID-19, enrolled during active disease. Read as DNA, the sequence is TGTGCCAGCAGCCTACTGACAGGAAACACTGAAGCTTTCTTT. It codes for CASSLLTGNTEAFF.